This T cell receptor beta chain came from a study of Graves' ophthalmopathy and Graves' hyperthyroidism. Turning to the study itself: The study drew peripheral blood at initial diagnosis, before any treatment. Regarding the study as a whole: Discriminating ophthalmopathy from stable hyperthyroidism, a 13-signature model attained a sensitivity of 85% to 90% and a specificity of about 83%.

Diagnostic conclusions were grounded in clinical symptoms, serum thyroxine, TRAb, thyroid ultrasound and orbital computed tomography. Investigators amplified TCR beta CDR3 regions from RNA transcripts. After a first-round RT-PCR with HTBI primers, a second-round multiplex PCR was run. Each CDR3 protein gets one entry after TCRdb re-called the multiplex PCR reads with MiXCR. The sample includes hundreds of thousands of distinct CDR3 sequences, roughly 40% of them seen just once. CDR1 SGHTA and CDR2 FQGTGA come from the germline V gene. There are 14 residues in the CDR3. V was cut by 2 bases and J by 7 bases, with 15 bases left in between. On this clonotype itself: What it binds is unknown.

The sample consisted of peripheral blood. The genes are TRBV7-3 and TRBJ2-7, with D perhaps matching TRBD1 (5 bases). The origin of this receptor is an adult man with Graves' ophthalmopathy. This CDR3 reads CASSLSGATREQYF. In DNA, the CDR3 is TGTGCCAGCAGCTTATCTGGGGCTACGCGGGAGCAGTACTTC.